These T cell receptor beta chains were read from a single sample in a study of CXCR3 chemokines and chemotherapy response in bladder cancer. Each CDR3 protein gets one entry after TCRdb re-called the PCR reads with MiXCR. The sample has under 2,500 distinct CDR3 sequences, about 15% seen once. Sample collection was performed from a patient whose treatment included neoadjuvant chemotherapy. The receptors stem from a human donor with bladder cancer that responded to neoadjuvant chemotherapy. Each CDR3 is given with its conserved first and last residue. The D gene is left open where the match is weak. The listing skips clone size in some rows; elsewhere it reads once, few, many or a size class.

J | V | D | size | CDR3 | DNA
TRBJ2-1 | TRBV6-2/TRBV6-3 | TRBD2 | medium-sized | CASSYSLREGLLSYNEQFF | TGTGCCAGCAGTTACAGTCTGCGGGAGGGCCTCCTGTCGTACAATGAGCAGTTCTTC
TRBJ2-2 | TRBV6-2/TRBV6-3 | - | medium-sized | CASRGGPGELFF | TGTGCCAGCAGGGGGGGCCCCGGGGAGCTGTTTTTT
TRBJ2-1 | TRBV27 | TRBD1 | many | CASSLQGAPRNEQFF | TGTGCCAGCAGTTTACAGGGGGCGCCAAGGAATGAGCAGTTCTTC
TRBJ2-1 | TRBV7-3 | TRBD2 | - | CASSATSGRQYNEQFF | TGTGCCAGCAGCGCCACTAGCGGGAGACAGTACAATGAGCAGTTCTTC
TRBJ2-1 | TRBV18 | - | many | CASSPPAGAIYNEQFF | TGTGCCAGCTCACCCCCCGCAGGGGCAATCTACAATGAGCAGTTCTTC
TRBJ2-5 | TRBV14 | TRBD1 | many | CASSLGTVQETQYF | TGTGCCAGCAGCCTCGGGACAGTCCAAGAGACCCAGTACTTC
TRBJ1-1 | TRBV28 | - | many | CASSLNRKAFF | TGTGCCAGCAGTTTGAATAGGAAAGCTTTCTTT
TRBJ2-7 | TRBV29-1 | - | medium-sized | CSVVDSGGSTYEQYF | TGCAGCGTTGTGGATTCCGGGGGCTCAACATACGAGCAGTACTTC
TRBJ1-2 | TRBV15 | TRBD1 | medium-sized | CATSREGQTNYGYTF | TGTGCCACCAGCAGAGAGGGACAGACTAACTATGGCTACACCTTC
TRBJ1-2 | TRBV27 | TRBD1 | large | CASSSGLDRGYGYTF | TGTGCCAGCAGTTCCGGACTCGACAGGGGTTATGGCTACACCTTC
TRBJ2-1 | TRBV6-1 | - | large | CASSEPAGGGEQFF | TGTGCCAGCAGTGAACCGGCTGGAGGTGGGGAGCAGTTCTTC
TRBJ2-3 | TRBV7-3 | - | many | CASSSSGTPGTQYF | TGTGCCAGCAGCTCCTCCGGAACCCCCGGGACGCAGTATTTT
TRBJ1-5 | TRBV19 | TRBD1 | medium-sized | CASNVQGGMGNQPQHF | TGTGCCAGTAACGTACAGGGGGGGATGGGCAATCAGCCCCAGCATTTT
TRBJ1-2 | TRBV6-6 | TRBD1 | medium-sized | CASSTGGTDGYTF | TGTGCCAGCAGTACAGGGGGAACGGATGGCTACACCTTC
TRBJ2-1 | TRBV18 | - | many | CASSPIGEQFF | TGTGCCAGCTCACCGATCGGCGAGCAGTTCTTC
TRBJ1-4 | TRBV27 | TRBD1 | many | CASSLEGQGQTNEKLFF | TGTGCCAGCAGTTTAGAAGGACAGGGCCAAACTAATGAAAAACTGTTTTTT
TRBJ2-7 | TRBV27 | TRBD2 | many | CASSRAGGTYEQYF | TGTGCCAGCAGTAGAGCGGGAGGGACCTACGAGCAGTACTTC
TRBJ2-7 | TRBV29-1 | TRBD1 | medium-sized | CSAMGQGHYEQYF | TGCAGCGCCATGGGACAGGGGCACTACGAGCAGTACTTC
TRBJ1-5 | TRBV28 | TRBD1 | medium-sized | CASSLGRDRNNQPQHF | TGTGCCAGCAGTTTAGGCCGGGACAGGAATAATCAGCCCCAGCATTTT
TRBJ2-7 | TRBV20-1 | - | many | CSVTGSGAYEQYF | TGCAGTGTTACAGGGAGCGGGGCCTACGAGCAGTACTTC
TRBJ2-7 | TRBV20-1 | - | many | CSAPGASFYYEQYF | TGCAGTGCCCCTGGGGCTAGTTTTTACTACGAGCAGTACTTC
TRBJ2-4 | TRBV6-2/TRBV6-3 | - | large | CASSYARAETGNIQYF | TGTGCCAGCAGTTACGCGAGGGCGGAAACCGGGAACATTCAGTACTTC
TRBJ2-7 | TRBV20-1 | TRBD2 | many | CSAAMSEGLPSYEQYF | TGCAGTGCGGCCATGAGTGAGGGACTACCTAGTTACGAGCAGTACTTC
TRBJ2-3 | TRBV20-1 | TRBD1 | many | CSARGQGGSSTDTQYF | TGCAGTGCTCGCGGACAGGGGGGCTCTAGCACAGATACGCAGTATTTT
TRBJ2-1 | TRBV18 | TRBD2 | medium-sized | CASSPWQREGYNEQFF | TGTGCCAGCTCACCATGGCAGAGGGAGGGCTACAATGAGCAGTTCTTC
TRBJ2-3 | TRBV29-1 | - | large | CSVEVVEYLGPGTQYF | TGCAGCGTTGAAGTCGTGGAATACCTCGGGCCAGGCACGCAGTATTTT
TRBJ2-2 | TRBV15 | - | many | CATSRDLGATGGELFF | TGTGCCACCAGCAGAGATCTGGGGGCGACGGGCGGGGAGCTGTTTTTT
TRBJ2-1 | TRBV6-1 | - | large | CASCRGPGSYNEQFF | TGTGCCAGCTGTAGGGGTCCGGGCTCCTACAATGAGCAGTTCTTC
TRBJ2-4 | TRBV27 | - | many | CASSFGAYAKNIQYF | TGTGCCAGCAGTTTTGGGGCGTACGCCAAAAACATTCAGTACTTC
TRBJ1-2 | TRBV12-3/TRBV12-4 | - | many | CASSFRGAGYGYTF | TGTGCCAGCAGTTTTCGGGGGGCCGGCTATGGCTACACCTTC
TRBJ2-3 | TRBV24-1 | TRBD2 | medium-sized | CATSDPTSGLGDTQYF | TGTGCCACCAGTGACCCAACTAGCGGGCTAGGAGATACGCAGTATTTT
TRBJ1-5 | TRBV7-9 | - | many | CASSRAGHSNQPQHF | TGTGCCAGCAGCCGAGCCGGACATAGCAATCAGCCCCAGCATTTT
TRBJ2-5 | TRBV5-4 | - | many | CASSSDGLPETQYF | TGTGCCAGCAGCTCGGATGGACTTCCAGAGACCCAGTACTTC
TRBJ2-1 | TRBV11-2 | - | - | CASSVYRAGNEQFF | TGTGCCAGCAGCGTATACAGGGCGGGCAATGAGCAGTTCTTC
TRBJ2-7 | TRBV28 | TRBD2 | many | CASSQTSGSSYEQYF | TGTGCCAGCAGCCAAACTAGCGGGAGCTCCTACGAGCAGTACTTC
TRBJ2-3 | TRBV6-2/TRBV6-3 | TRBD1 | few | CASRTTTPGQGGSTDTQYF | TGTGCCAGCAGGACTACTACCCCGGGACAGGGGGGAAGCACAGATACGCAGTATTTT
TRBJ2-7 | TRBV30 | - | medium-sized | CAWSVGPPGQYF | TGTGCCTGGAGTGTAGGTCCACCGGGGCAGTACTTC
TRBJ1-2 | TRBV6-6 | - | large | CASKGDSNYGYTF | TGTGCCAGCAAGGGAGACAGTAACTATGGCTACACCTTC
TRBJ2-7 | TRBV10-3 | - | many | CAIRQDYEQYF | TGTGCCATCAGACAGGACTACGAGCAGTACTTC
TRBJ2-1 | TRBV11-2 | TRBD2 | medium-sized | CASSLGLAAYNEQFF | TGTGCCAGCAGCTTGGGACTAGCGGCCTACAATGAGCAGTTCTTC
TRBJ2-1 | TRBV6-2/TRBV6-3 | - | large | CASRQGDGNEQFF | TGTGCCAGCAGGCAGGGAGACGGCAATGAGCAGTTCTTC
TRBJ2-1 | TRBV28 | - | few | CASSLAGNEQFF | TGTGCCAGCAGTCTTGCTGGCAATGAGCAGTTCTTC
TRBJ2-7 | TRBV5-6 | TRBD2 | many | CASSLPWTSGRAREQYF | TGTGCCAGCAGCTTGCCCTGGACTAGCGGGAGGGCCCGGGAGCAGTACTTC
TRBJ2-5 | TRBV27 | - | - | CASSLGPNQETQYF | TGTGCCAGCAGTTTAGGCCCTAACCAAGAGACCCAGTACTTC
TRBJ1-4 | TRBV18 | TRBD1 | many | CASSPGGQSIATNEKLFF | TGTGCCAGCTCACCAGGGGGACAGTCAATTGCAACTAATGAAAAACTGTTTTTT
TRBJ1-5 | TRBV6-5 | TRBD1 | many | CASSYVTGVDQPQHF | TGTGCCAGCAGTTACGTGACAGGGGTTGATCAGCCCCAGCATTTT
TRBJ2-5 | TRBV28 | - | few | CASKIGGPALQETQYF | TGTGCCAGCAAGATCGGAGGTCCGGCCTTGCAAGAGACCCAGTACTTC
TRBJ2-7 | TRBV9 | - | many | CASSVGLETYEQYF | TGTGCCAGCAGCGTAGGTCTAGAAACCTACGAGCAGTACTTC
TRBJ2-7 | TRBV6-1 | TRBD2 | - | CASSEGDSGSHEQYF | TGTGCCAGCAGTGAAGGTGATAGCGGGAGCCACGAGCAGTACTTC
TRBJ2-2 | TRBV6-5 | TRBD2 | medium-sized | CASSYLSGRASGELFF | TGTGCCAGCAGTTATCTGAGCGGGAGGGCCTCAGGGGAGCTGTTTTTT
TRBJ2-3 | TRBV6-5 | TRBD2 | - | CASSRDLAGETQYF | TGTGCCAGCAGTCGCGACTTAGCGGGAGAGACGCAGTATTTT
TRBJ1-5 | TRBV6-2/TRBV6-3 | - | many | CASRTGSNQPQHF | TGTGCCAGCAGAACGGGAAGCAATCAGCCCCAGCATTTT
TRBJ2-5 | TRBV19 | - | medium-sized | CASLGGFGTQYF | TGTGCCAGTCTTGGGGGGTTTGGGACCCAGTACTTC
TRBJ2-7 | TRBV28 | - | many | CASSWGSGGSVEQYF | TGTGCCAGCAGTTGGGGTTCTGGGGGCTCCGTCGAGCAGTACTTC
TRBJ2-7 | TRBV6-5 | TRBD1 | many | CASSLTGDEQYF | TGTGCCAGCAGTTTAACAGGGGACGAGCAGTACTTC